This T cell receptor (beta chain) was documented in a study of shared clonotypes between healthy human individuals. Study overall: Ranging from 18 to 49 in age, donors were a couple of women and three men. Whole-study results and caveats: The authors expected sequencing depth to affect clonotype sharing among donors. Investigators collected only blood, and repertoires in tissues likely differ.

In the case of this clone: As yet, its antigen is unknown.

Some clones are missing from TCRdb's copy, which holds only in-frame ones; the method was immunoSEQ multiplex PCR. Counted here are about 490,000 clones, around 73% occurring once; the ten biggest clones make up 12%. V trimming: 1 base; J trimming: 2 bases; junction bases outside the gene matches: 8. Per germline, CDR1 SGHTA and CDR2 FQGNSA. This CDR3 has 18 amino acids. The chain combines TRBV7-2 with TRBJ2-7, with TRBD2 matching over 13 bases. The sequenced sample consisted of PBMCs. This sequence originates from a woman in her 40s in good health. Some clones in this sample may be carry-over from other donors' samples. DNA for the CDR3: TGTGCCAGCAGCTTAGGGGTCACAACTAGCGGGAGGGCCTACGAGCAGTACTTC. Translation gives CASSLGVTTSGRAYEQYF. Full variable domain (rest looked up from reference TRBV7-2 and TRBJ2-7): GAGVSQSPSNKVTEKGKDVELRCDPISGHTALYWYRQSLGQGLEFLIYFQGNSAPDKSGLPSDRFSAERTGGSVSTLTIQRTQQEDSAVYLCASSLGVTTSGRAYEQYFGPGTRLTVT.